This T cell receptor (beta chain) is drawn from a study of T cell responses to AZD1222 COVID-19 vaccine (dated by TCRdb to the early 2020s). With respect to the entire study: AZD1222 recipients given second doses at about 4 weeks or at about 12 weeks were pooled, since spike-specific TCR depth and breadth were not found to differ between the two schedules. TCR sequencing covered over 230 trial participants: about 210 given two doses of AZD1222 and around 25 given two doses of MenACWY control vaccine. Trial participants were enrolled by age into subgroups of 18-55, 56-69 and 70-plus years, and around 150, 29 and 61 TCR-sequenced participants, respectively, were included in these subgroups. Study-wide findings and limitations: A significant rise in spike-specific TCR breadth and depth was observed after two AZD1222 doses relative to day 0 and relative to MenACWY recipients. Vaccine-associated CD4 TCRs spanned the whole spike protein, with dominant responses in regions 160-218 and 743-854. Participants were mostly white British, with more females than males. The authors suggested clonal diversity may have been underestimated. Conclusions about previously exposed vaccinees were limited because only a handful of AZD1222 recipients were SARS-CoV-2 seropositive at baseline. Because no day 14 peak-response samples were available, repertoires were characterized only after the peak T cell response. Nearly half of unique spike-specific TCRs reportedly recognized epitopes outside regions mutated in the B.1.351 and B.1.1.7 variants. The 56-69-year group was small, and its depth increase did not reach significance, likely because of low power.

The time point label on this specimen signifies: baseline before first vaccination. The vaccinee samples were drawn from two UK trials, COV001 and COV002, one of which was a single-blind randomized controlled phase 2/3 trial testing AZD1222 (ChAdOx1 nCoV-19) in healthy adults. For TCRbeta chain sequencing, PBMC samples were collected from trial participants at day 0 and at day 28 after the second dose. Via the germline V gene, CDR1 is SGHRS and CDR2 YFSETQ. The CDR3 starts with the cysteine, ends with the phenylalanine, and has 16 residues. Only the CDR3 DNA is retained, 48 bases long and in frame from the first base. Trimming accounts for 0 bases at V and 5 bases at J, while the number of junction bases matched to no gene is 4. The CDR3 regions of human TCRbeta chains were subjected to immunosequencing. The original methods were these. TCRs in the repertoires were compared against a reference library of SARS-CoV-2-specific TCRs that had been generated with the MIRA antigen-specificity platform. Breadth was defined as the fraction of unique TCRs that were SARS-CoV-2-associated. Depth was defined as the fraction of total T cells that were SARS-CoV-2-associated. Using the MIRA data, each spike-specific TCR was mapped to the spike region that the TCR reacts to and placed in a CD4 or CD8 class. Log10-transformed breadth and depth values were compared by one-way ANOVA with Sidak's multiple comparisons tests. TCRdb provides this immuneACCESS table in a form limited to in-frame rearrangements. Some clones are lacking; in checked studies, under half of them reflect an unresolved V gene, and why the rest are absent is not known. The V and J calls and the clone size are those of that table, but D and trimming were determined from the DNA. The sample profile shows fewer than 200,000 clones; 85% to 90% of them were found once. The top ten clones comprise 1.5% to 2% of the sample.

Comments on this clone: Its specific antigen is unknown. Qualities for individual bases were not recorded, and no much larger clone is one base off.

This clonotype was sampled from an adult in good health. The V and J genes are TRBV5-1 and TRBJ2-2; 10 middle bases align to TRBD1. The material sequenced was peripheral blood, taken on day 0 of AZD1222 vaccination. CDR3 reads: CASSLGPGQGTGELFF. The sequenced DNA is TGCGCCAGCAGCTTGGGACCGGGACAGGGGACCGGGGAGCTGTTTTTT. The CDR3 plus the reference TRBV5-1 and TRBJ2-2 genes for the other parts give the full variable domain: KAGVTQTPRYLIKTRGQQVTLSCSPISGHRSVSWYQQTPGQGLQFLFEYFSETQRNKGNFPGRFSGRQFSNSRSEMNVSTLELGDSALYLCASSLGPGQGTGELFFGEGSRLTVL.